This TCR beta chain was profiled in a study of shared clonotypes between healthy human individuals. The wider study: The study drew on a couple of women and a few men aged 18 to 49 as donors. The study used three CD4 naive, three CD4 memory, two CD8 naive and one CD8 memory plate per donor.

This clone has only a few counts. Its cognate antigen is unknown. Study results and limitations: Unshared clonotypes carried lower generation probabilities than those common to all four donors.

Some clones are missing from TCRdb's copy, which holds only in-frame ones; the method was immunoSEQ multiplex PCR. The sample lists 2,500,000 or so clones; roughly 92% were seen once. From germline, CDR1 is SEHNR and CDR2 FQNEAQ (reference sequence). This CDR3 is built from 13 residues. V was trimmed by 1 base and J by 8 bases, leaving 11 bases between them. Both subsets, CD45RA+ naive and CD45RA-negative memory, were split from the CD4+ cells. Sample: naive CD4+ T cells from PBMCs. This sample's subset: CD45RA+ positively selected. The sequence came from a man between 18 and 29 years old in good health. Some clones in this sample may be carry-over from other donors' samples. This chain uses TRBV7-9 with TRBJ1-2; D gene ambiguous. The CDR3 spells CASSLGFPVGYTF. DNA for the CDR3: TGTGCCAGCAGCTTAGGATTCCCCGTGGGCTACACCTTC.